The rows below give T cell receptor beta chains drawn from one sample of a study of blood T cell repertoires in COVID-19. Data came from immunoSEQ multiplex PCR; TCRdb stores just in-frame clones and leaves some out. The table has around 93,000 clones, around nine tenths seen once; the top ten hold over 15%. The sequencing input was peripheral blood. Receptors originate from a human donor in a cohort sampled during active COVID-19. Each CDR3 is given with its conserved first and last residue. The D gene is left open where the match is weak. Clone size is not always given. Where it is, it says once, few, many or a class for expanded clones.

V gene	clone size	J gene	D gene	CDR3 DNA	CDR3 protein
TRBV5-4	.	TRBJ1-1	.	TGTGCCAGCAGGGAAGATGCGGGCATGAACACTGAAGCTTTCTTT	CASREDAGMNTEAFF
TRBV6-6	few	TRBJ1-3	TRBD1	TGTGCCAGCAGCAAGGACAGGAGCTCTGGAAACACCATATATTTT	CASSKDRSSGNTIYF
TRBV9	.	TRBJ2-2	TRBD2	TGTGCCAGCAGCGTAGCAGCGGGGGGGCCGAGCACCGGGGAGCTGTTTTTT	CASSVAAGGPSTGELFF
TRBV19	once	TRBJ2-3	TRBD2	TGTGCCAGTACACTAGCGGGGAGCACAGATACGCAGTATTTT	CASTLAGSTDTQYF
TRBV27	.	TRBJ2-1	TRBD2	TGTGCCAGCAGTTCAGCGGGGGGCCGGACGAAGGGGTTCGGGTTGGGAAATGAGCAGTTCTTC	CASSSAGGRTKGFGLGNEQFF
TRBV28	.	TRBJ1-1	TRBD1	TGTGCCAGCAGCACCGGGACAGGGAACACTGAAGCTTTCTTT	CASSTGTGNTEAFF
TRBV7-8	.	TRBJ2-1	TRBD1	TGTGCCAGCAGCCCTACAGGGGCGCGGTCTGAGCAGTTCTTC	CASSPTGARSEQFF
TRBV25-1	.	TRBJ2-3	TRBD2	TGTGCCAGCAGCGAATCTAGCGGCCGTGGCTCAGATACGCAGTATTTT	CASSESSGRGSDTQYF
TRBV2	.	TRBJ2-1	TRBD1	TGTGCCAGCAGTGGGCCGGGACAGGGATACAATGAGCAGTTCTTC	CASSGPGQGYNEQFF
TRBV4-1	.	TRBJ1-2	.	TGCGCCAGCAGCCCCCACGGGGGAGCTAACTATGGCTACACCTTC	CASSPHGGANYGYTF
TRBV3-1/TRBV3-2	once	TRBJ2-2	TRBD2	TGTGCCAGCAGCCAATCTTGGCTAGCGGGAGGTAACACCGGGGAGCTGTTTTTT	CASSQSWLAGGNTGELFF
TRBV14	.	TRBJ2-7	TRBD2	TGTGCCAGCAGGGAGCCTGCGGGACTAGCGGGAGTTGGCTACGAGCAGTACTTC	CASREPAGLAGVGYEQYF
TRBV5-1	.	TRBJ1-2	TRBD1	TGCGCCAGCAGCCTCAAAACAGGGGGTGTTAGCTATGGCTACACCTTC	CASSLKTGGVSYGYTF
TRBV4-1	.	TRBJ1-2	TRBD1	TGCGCCAGCAGCCAAGTAGGACAGGGGGCCGAAGGCTACACCTTC	CASSQVGQGAEGYTF
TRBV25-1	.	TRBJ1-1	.	TGTGCCAGCAGCCCTCTAGATGGTCTAGGTGAAGCTTTCTTT	CASSPLDGLGEAFF
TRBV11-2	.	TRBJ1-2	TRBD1	TGTGCCAGCAGCATCCCAGGGGGCGCCTCGGTTAACTATGGCTACACCTTC	CASSIPGGASVNYGYTF
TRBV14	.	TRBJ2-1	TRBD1	TGTGCCAGCAGCCAAGTTCCAGGGGGCGCAAACGGTGAGCAGTTCTTC	CASSQVPGGANGEQFF
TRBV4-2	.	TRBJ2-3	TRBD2	TGTGCCAGCAGCCGGATCGGACTAGCGGGGGGGCAGAGCACAGATACGCAGTATTTT	CASSRIGLAGGQSTDTQYF
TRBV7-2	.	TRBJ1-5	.	TGTGCCAGCAGCTTAGCGGCGGGGGTAATCAATCAGCCCCAGCATTTT	CASSLAAGVINQPQHF
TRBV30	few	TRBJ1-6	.	TGTGCCTGGAGTCACTACAGGGATTCTAATTCACCCCTCCACTTT	CAWSHYRDSNSPLHF
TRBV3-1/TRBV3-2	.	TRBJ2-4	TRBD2	TGTGCCAGCAGCCAGCGGGGGGGAATAGCCAAAAACATTCAGTACTTC	CASSQRGGIAKNIQYF
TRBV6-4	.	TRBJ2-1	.	TGTGCCAGCAGTCTTGAGGGTGGGAATAACAATGAGCAGTTCTTC	CASSLEGGNNNEQFF
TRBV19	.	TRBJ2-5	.	TGTGCCAGTAGTATGAATCCAGAAGAGACCCAGTACTTC	CASSMNPEETQYF
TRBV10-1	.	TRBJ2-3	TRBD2	TGCGCCAGCAGTGAGTCTCGGGGGACTAGAGAAGATACGCAGTATTTT	CASSESRGTREDTQYF
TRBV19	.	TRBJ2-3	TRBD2	TGTGCCAGTACCCGGACTAGCGGGAGATCAGCGCAGTATTTT	CASTRTSGRSAQYF
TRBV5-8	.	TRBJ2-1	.	TGTGCCAGCAGCCATACTAGTGCCTCCTACAATGAGCAGTTCTTC	CASSHTSASYNEQFF
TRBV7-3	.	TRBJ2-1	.	TGTGCCAGCAGCTTAAGCGGCTCTAGATCTTACAATGAGCAGTTCTTC	CASSLSGSRSYNEQFF
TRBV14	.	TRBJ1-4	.	TGTGCCAGCAGCCAAGGAAGCGGAACTAATGAAAAACTGTTTTTT	CASSQGSGTNEKLFF
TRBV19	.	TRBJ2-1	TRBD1	TGTGCCAGTAGTATAACCAGGACAGGGGTCTCCTACAATGAGCAGTTCTTC	CASSITRTGVSYNEQFF
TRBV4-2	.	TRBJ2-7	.	TGTGCCAGCAGCCAAGATGAGGGAAGCTACTACGAGCAGTACTTC	CASSQDEGSYYEQYF
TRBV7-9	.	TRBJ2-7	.	TGTGCCAGCAGCGAGGGGGTCGAGCAGTACTTC	CASSEGVEQYF
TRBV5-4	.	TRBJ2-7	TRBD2	TGTGCCAGCAGCCTCACGCTACTAGCGGGAGGGAAACACGAGCAGTACTTC	CASSLTLLAGGKHEQYF
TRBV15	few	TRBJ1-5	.	TGTGCCACCAGCAGCGGGACTTATCCCGGTCAGCCCCAGCATTTT	CATSSGTYPGQPQHF
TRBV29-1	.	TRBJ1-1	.	TGCAGCGTTGAAGGAGGGCCTATGAACACTGAAGCTTTCTTT	CSVEGGPMNTEAFF
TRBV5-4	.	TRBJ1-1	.	TGTGCCAGCAGCTCCAAAGGGGGACAAAAGGCTTTCTTT	CASSSKGGQKAFF
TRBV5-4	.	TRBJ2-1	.	TGTGCCAGCAGCCCCCCCAGGACTCAAGATGAGCAGTTCTTC	CASSPPRTQDEQFF
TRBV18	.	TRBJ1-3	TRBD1	TGTGCCAGCTCCCCTGAACAGGGGGCGGCTGGAAACACCATATATTTT	CASSPEQGAAGNTIYF
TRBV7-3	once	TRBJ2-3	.	TGTGCCAGCAGCTTAAAGGGCACGGGGTCGTGGCAGTATTTT	CASSLKGTGSWQYF
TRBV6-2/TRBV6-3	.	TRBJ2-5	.	TGTGCCAGCAGTGTCCTCGAGCGGCCGTTTGAAAAAGAGACCCAGTACTTC	CASSVLERPFEKETQYF
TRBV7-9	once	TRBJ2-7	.	TGTGCCAGCAGCCGGGAATACGAGCAGTACTTC	CASSREYEQYF
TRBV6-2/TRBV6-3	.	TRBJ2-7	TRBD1	TGTGCCAGCAGTTATGGGACAGGGGCCTACGAGCAGTACTTC	CASSYGTGAYEQYF
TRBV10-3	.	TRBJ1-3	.	TGTGCCATCAGTGAGGTCTCAGTCTGGTCTGGAAACACCATATATTTT	CAISEVSVWSGNTIYF
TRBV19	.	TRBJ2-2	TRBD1	TGTGCCAGTAGTACTATCCCGGGACAGGGTAACACCGGGGAGCTGTTTTTT	CASSTIPGQGNTGELFF
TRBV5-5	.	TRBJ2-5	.	TGTGCCAGCAGCTTGGTCGGCGGAGCGGAGACCCAGTACTTC	CASSLVGGAETQYF
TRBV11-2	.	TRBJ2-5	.	TGTGCCAGCAGCTCCGTGGGCGGGAACCAAGAGACCCAGTACTTC	CASSSVGGNQETQYF